A selection of T cell receptor beta chains follows, all from one sample in a study of T cell responses to AZD1222 COVID-19 vaccine. Assay: immunoSEQ multiplex PCR; the TCRdb copy retains only in-frame clones and omits some. In the table there are more than 95,000 clones, roughly 91% of which are singletons. This specimen was peripheral blood, taken on day 0 of AZD1222 vaccination. These receptors all stem from an adult in good health. Each CDR3 is given with its conserved first and last residue. D genes are given only for firm matches. The size entry is marked missing in some rows and otherwise reads once, few, many or a size class.

d_call clone_size j_call v_call cdr3_nt cdr3_aa
TRBD1 NA TRBJ2-1 TRBV27 TGTGCCAGCAGTACCACAGGGGGCAGGGCCTCCTACAATGAGCAGTTCTTC CASSTTGGRASYNEQFF
NA few TRBJ1-6 TRBV12-5 TGTGCTAGTGGTTTGGACGGCTCTACGGGGGGGGTCGGGAATTCACCCCTCCACTTT CASGLDGSTGGVGNSPLHF
NA NA TRBJ1-1 TRBV9 TGTGCCAGCAGCGTTGGGGGGAGTCCGGGTTACACTGAAGCTTTCTTT CASSVGGSPGYTEAFF
NA NA TRBJ2-3 TRBV3-1/TRBV3-2 TGTGCCAGCAGCTCTCGACCCGCAGATACGCAGTATTTT CASSSRPADTQYF
NA NA TRBJ1-1 TRBV3-1/TRBV3-2 TGTGCCACCAGCCGACGGGAAAGGACTGAAGCTTTCTTT CATSRRERTEAFF
NA NA TRBJ2-2 TRBV6-4 TGTGCCAGCAGTTGGAGGGGAGGCACCGGGGAGCTGTTTTTT CASSWRGGTGELFF
TRBD2 NA TRBJ2-5 TRBV7-2 TGTGCCAGCAGCTTAGCCGCGGGAGGTGTAGAGACCCAGTACTTC CASSLAAGGVETQYF
TRBD1 NA TRBJ1-2 TRBV7-9 TGTGCCAGCAGCTTAGATGGGACAGGGGTTGGCGGCTACACCTTC CASSLDGTGVGGYTF
NA NA TRBJ1-1 TRBV5-6 TGTGCCAGCAGCTTGGGGGGTTTAATGAACACTGAAGCTTTCTTT CASSLGGLMNTEAFF
TRBD1 NA TRBJ1-1 TRBV7-8 TGTGCCAGCAGCGTACAGGGGGCGAACACTGAAGCTTTCTTT CASSVQGANTEAFF
NA NA TRBJ1-1 TRBV7-8 TGTGCCAGCAGCCTAATGACACAGATGAACACTGAAGCTTTCTTT CASSLMTQMNTEAFF
TRBD2 NA TRBJ2-3 TRBV11-2 TGTGCCAGCAGCCTACCCGCCAGGGACTACGAAAGCACAGATACGCAGTATTTT CASSLPARDYESTDTQYF
NA NA TRBJ1-3 TRBV24-1 TGTGCCACCAGTGATCGCCAACAGGGCCTCTCTGGAAACACCATATATTTT CATSDRQQGLSGNTIYF
TRBD2 NA TRBJ2-5 TRBV7-3 TGTGCCAGCAGCTTAAATGCCGCGGGGGGCGGAGAGACCCAGTACTTC CASSLNAAGGGETQYF
NA NA TRBJ1-2 TRBV2 TGTGCCAGCAGGCTCCGGGCCGAGACTGGAGGCTACACCTTC CASRLRAETGGYTF
TRBD1 NA TRBJ1-2 TRBV19 TGTGCCAGTACCGGGACAGGGCGTACTAACTATGGCTACACCTTC CASTGTGRTNYGYTF
NA NA TRBJ1-1 TRBV6-5 TGTGCCAGCAGGAAAGACGGCCGAGGCACTGAAGCTTTCTTT CASRKDGRGTEAFF
NA NA TRBJ2-7 TRBV6-1 TGTGCCAGCAGTTCTAACGAACAGCTCCTCGGGGAGTACTTC CASSSNEQLLGEYF
NA NA TRBJ1-6 TRBV18 TGTGCCAGCTCACCGCAACAGGCGAGTTGGAATGATTCACCCCTCCACTTT CASSPQQASWNDSPLHF
NA NA TRBJ2-7 TRBV5-6 TGTGCCAGCAGCTTGAAGGGTTCCTACGAGCAGTACTTC CASSLKGSYEQYF
NA NA TRBJ1-2 TRBV5-6 TGTGCCAGCAGCCCTGATCAAGTAGGTGATATGTATGGCTACACCTTC CASSPDQVGDMYGYTF
NA NA TRBJ2-5 TRBV7-9 TGTGCCAGCAGCAAAGAGACCCAGTACTTC CASSKETQYF
NA NA TRBJ2-7 TRBV7-9 TGTGCCAGCAGCCCATTCGGGGAGGACGAGCAGTACTTC CASSPFGEDEQYF
TRBD2 NA TRBJ2-7 TRBV6-5 TGTGCCAGCAGTTACAACGGGGGGTTGGGTGAGCAGTACTTC CASSYNGGLGEQYF
NA NA TRBJ2-1 TRBV20-1 TGCAGTGCTAGTACGGCGGGGCCCCAGAGGAATGAGCAGTTCTTC CSASTAGPQRNEQFF
NA NA TRBJ1-1 TRBV11-1 TGTGCCAGCAGTTTCTCTCCGGTCACTGAAGCTTTCTTT CASSFSPVTEAFF
NA NA TRBJ1-6 TRBV30 TGTGCCTGGAGCTGGGCAGGGGCGAGGGATTCACCCCTCCACTTT CAWSWAGARDSPLHF
TRBD2 NA TRBJ2-7 TRBV28 TGTGCCAGCAGTTTTCCCCCCCAGCGGGACTCCTACGAGCAGTACTTC CASSFPPQRDSYEQYF
NA NA TRBJ1-6 TRBV5-8 TGTGCCAGCAGCTGGGACGGAGCCTATAATTCACCCCTCCACTTT CASSWDGAYNSPLHF
TRBD1 NA TRBJ1-4 TRBV24-1 TGTGCCACCAGTGACTCTAGGACAGGGCGGCCTCGTGCAACTAATGAAAAACTGTTTTTT CATSDSRTGRPRATNEKLFF
TRBD1 NA TRBJ1-4 TRBV5-6 TGTGCCAGCAGTTCGACAGGGCAGAACAATGAAAAACTGTTTTTT CASSSTGQNNEKLFF
TRBD1 few TRBJ1-2 TRBV28 TGTGCCAGCAGTTCGACAGGGGTGCAAGGCTACACCTTC CASSSTGVQGYTF
NA NA TRBJ1-2 TRBV27 TGTGCCAGCAGAAAAGGGGAGGTCGATGGCTACACCTTC CASRKGEVDGYTF
NA NA TRBJ1-2 TRBV5-1 TGCGCCAGCAGCTTGTGGGTGGGGACTTCCTCGCGTGGCTACACCTTC CASSLWVGTSSRGYTF
NA NA TRBJ1-2 TRBV9 TGTGCCAGCAGCGAGGACTTACCGGGGTATGGCTACACCTTC CASSEDLPGYGYTF
NA NA TRBJ2-3 TRBV18 TGTGCCAGCTCATCCGTAAATGAAGATACGCAGTATTTT CASSSVNEDTQYF
NA NA TRBJ2-7 TRBV2 TGTGCCAGCAGTGAAAATTGGTCGACAAGTCGCGAGCAGTACTTC CASSENWSTSREQYF
NA NA TRBJ1-6 TRBV7-2 TGTGCCAGCAGGGAAGGGTCCGGACATCAAAATTCACCCCTCCACTTT CASREGSGHQNSPLHF
TRBD1 NA TRBJ1-1 TRBV12-3/TRBV12-4 TGTGCCAGCAGTACGAAGGGGGCCACTGAAGCTTTCTTT CASSTKGATEAFF
TRBD2 NA TRBJ2-2 TRBV5-1 TGCGCCAGCAGCTCCCTTAGCGGGGGGGCCTTCGGCGGGGAGCTGTTTTTT CASSSLSGGAFGGELFF
NA NA TRBJ2-7 TRBV5-6 TGTGCCAGCAGCCCCGGGCCCAAGAGCGAGCAGTACTTC CASSPGPKSEQYF
NA NA TRBJ1-6 TRBV27 TGTGCCAGCCCCGGAGGCGGGATAGGTGGCTTCTATAATTCACCCCTCCACTTT CASPGGGIGGFYNSPLHF
NA NA TRBJ2-3 TRBV12-3/TRBV12-4 TGTGCCAGCGGTTTGGGGGATACGCAGTATTTT CASGLGDTQYF
NA NA TRBJ1-3 TRBV30 TGTGCCTGGATGGGGGGGGGCTCTGGAAACACCATATATTTT CAWMGGGSGNTIYF
TRBD1 NA TRBJ2-4 TRBV28 TGTGCCAGCAGTTGGGCAGGGGGAGCCAAAAACATTCAGTACTTC CASSWAGGAKNIQYF
TRBD1 NA TRBJ1-5 TRBV3-1/TRBV3-2 TGTGCCAGCAGCTCAAGTTCGGGACAGGGAAATCAGCCCCAGCATTTT CASSSSSGQGNQPQHF
NA NA TRBJ2-1 TRBV18 TGTGCCAGCTCACGGACAGCCAACCCAACCTACAATGAGCAGTTCTTC CASSRTANPTYNEQFF